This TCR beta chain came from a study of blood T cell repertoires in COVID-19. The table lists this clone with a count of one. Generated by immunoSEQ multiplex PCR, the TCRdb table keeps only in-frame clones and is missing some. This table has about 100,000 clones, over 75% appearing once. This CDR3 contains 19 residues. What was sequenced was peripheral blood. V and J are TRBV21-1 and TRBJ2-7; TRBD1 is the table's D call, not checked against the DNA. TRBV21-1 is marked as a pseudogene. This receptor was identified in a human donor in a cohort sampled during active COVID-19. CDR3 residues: CASSKVQGVVRVERYEQYF. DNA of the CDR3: TGTGCCAGCAGCAAAGTGCAGGGCGTAGTTAGGGTCGAAAGGTACGAGCAGTACTTC.